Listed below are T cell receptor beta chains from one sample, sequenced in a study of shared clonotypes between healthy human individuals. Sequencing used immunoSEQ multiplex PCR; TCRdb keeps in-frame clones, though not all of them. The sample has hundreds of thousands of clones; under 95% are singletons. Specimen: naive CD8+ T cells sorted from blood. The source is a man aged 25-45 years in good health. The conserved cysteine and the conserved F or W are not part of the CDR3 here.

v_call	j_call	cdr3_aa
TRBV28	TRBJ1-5	ASSLIGLSSQPQH
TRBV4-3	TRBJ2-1	ASSQVGQGNSYNEQF
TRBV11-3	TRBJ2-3	ASSLRGQGPTDTQY
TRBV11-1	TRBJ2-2	ASSPTGRASGELF
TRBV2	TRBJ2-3	ASIARTDTQY
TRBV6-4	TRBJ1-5	ASSEGASQPQH
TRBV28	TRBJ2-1	ASSLSTAGQYNEQF
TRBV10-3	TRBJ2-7	AISEDISYEQY
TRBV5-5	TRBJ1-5	ASSFRYFESNQPQH
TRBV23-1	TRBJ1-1	ASSLYRGTEAF
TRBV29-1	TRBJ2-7	SVSPWGSFYEQY
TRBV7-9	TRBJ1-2	ASSLVGNYGYT
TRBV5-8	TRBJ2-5	ASLGETQY
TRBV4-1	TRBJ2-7	ASSQGGLAESSYEQY
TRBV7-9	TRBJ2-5	ASSRFQEETQY
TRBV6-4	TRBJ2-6	ASSQGTASGANVLT
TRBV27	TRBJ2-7	ASTFGPGASYEQY
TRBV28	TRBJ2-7	ASSFKGTPGHEQY
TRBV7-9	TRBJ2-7	ASRHPMGADEQY
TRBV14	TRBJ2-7	ASSLLGGDYEQY
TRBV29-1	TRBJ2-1	SVEQPSGRSPYNEQF
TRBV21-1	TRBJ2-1	ASTRDRGYNEQF
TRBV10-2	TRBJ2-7	ASSRLAGELAYEQY
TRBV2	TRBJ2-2	AITRGVTGELF
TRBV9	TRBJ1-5	ASSARGGNQPQH
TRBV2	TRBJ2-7	ASLLTSGRSEQY
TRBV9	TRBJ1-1	ASSVAAAWGEAF
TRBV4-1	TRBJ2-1	ASSQGRNHDSWLNEQF
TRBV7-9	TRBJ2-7	ASSLAQGARPNEQY
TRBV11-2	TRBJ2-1	ASSLTGTHNEQF
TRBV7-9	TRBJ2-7	ASSFSSGGVSEQY
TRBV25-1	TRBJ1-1	ASSESGLLMNTEAF
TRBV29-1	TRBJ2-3	SVEEGVLTDTQY
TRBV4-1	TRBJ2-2	ASSPNSAAGELF
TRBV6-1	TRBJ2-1	ASSEKKPGGPLGSYNEQF
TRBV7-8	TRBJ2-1	ASSDLAGGLYNEQF
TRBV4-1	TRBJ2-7	ASSQVGAYEQY
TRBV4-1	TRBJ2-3	ASSQVRRDTQY
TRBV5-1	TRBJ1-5	ASSLTGSSNQPQH
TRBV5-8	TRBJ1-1	ASSLGAGLNTEAF
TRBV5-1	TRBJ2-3	ASSLVSGITDTQY
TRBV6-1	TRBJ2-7	ASRGTEYPYEQY
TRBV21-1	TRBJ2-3	ASSNLAPHTDTQY
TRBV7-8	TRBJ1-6	ASRDRADSSYNSPLH
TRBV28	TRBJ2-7	ASSELAGGSSYEQY
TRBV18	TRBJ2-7	ASSPGQSSYEQY
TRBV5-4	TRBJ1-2	ASSSWTEWGYT
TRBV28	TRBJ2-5	ASSPLGGYGTQY
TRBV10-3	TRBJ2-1	AISESSLLDEQF
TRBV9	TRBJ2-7	ASSLTSDSYEQY
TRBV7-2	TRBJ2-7	ASSLVKDEQY
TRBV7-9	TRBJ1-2	ASSVASSNYGYT
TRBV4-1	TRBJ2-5	ASSQERTGKETQY
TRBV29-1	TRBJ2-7	SVLESPYEQY